The source of this T cell receptor (beta chain) is a study of OX40 agonist ivuxolimab in advanced cancers. Regarding the study as a whole: Some nonresponders also had low normalized T-cell clonal expansion.

A note on this clone: As yet, its antigen is unknown.

Repertoires were generated with immunoSEQ multiplex PCR, while TCRdb's copy carries only in-frame clones and drops some. The repertoire holds roughly 10,000 clones, with 88% as singletons. CDR3 size: 14 residues. The germline V gene has CDR1 MNHEY and CDR2 SVGAGI. Trimming pared 6 bases from V and 3 bases from J, leaving 12 bases between. Source: CD4+ or CD8+ T cells sorted from blood, taken in a trial of the OX40 agonist ivuxolimab. The chain uses TRBV6-5 and TRBJ1-5; D unresolved. The TCR originated in an adult with an advanced solid tumor such as melanoma, head and neck, liver or kidney cancer. CDR3 DNA sequence: TGTGCCAGCAGCCTGGCACCCGTCAATCAGCCCCAGCATTTT. Residues: CASSLAPVNQPQHF.